These T cell receptor beta chains were read from a single sample in a study of a mutant IDH1 vaccine in newly diagnosed glioma. No antigen has been assigned to these receptors. Repertoires were generated with immunoSEQ multiplex PCR, while TCRdb's copy carries only in-frame clones and drops some. The sample has roughly 120,000 clones; about four fifths are singletons. The material sequenced was PBMCs, taken from a glioma patient whose treatment included an IDH1 peptide vaccine. These receptors came from a middle-aged man with glioma. The CDR3 runs from the conserved cysteine through the conserved F or W.

>TRBV14
CASSQRGAGARQETQYF
>TRBV7-9
CASSLEAGGAETQYF
>TRBV28
CASSSLSRGAADTQYF
>TRBV30
CAWSRNRFYGYTF
>TRBV5-6
CASSPRTGVPRSPLHF
>TRBV6-1
CASSEALGAPSQYF
>TRBV10-2
CASSPTNTEAFF
>TRBV29-1
CSLGEGTDTQYF
>TRBV19
CASRTGDRLFYGYTF
>TRBV7-2
CASSLELGLAVDEQFF
>TRBV7-2
CASSVGVSTDTQYF
>TRBV7-3
CASSLLPGIQETQYF
>TRBV6-1
CAAAGTGRIEQYF
>TRBV11-2
CASSSISGIGTDTQYF
>TRBV4-2
CASSQLITDTQYF
>TRBV5-4
CASSFFIPQGGETQYF
>TRBV5-1
CASSLTGPNTGELFF
>TRBV7-2
CASSLVHQETQYF
>TRBV7-2
CASSPTGQETQYF
>TRBV7-6
CASSQTGPTGNTIYF
>TRBV4-3
CASSQESSGEQYF
>TRBV6-6
CASSMDGNYGYTF
>TRBV5-3
CARSLLGQDSNQPQHF
>TRBV10-3
CAISDMDRASNEQFF
>TRBV29-1
CSVEIQGAGGYTF
>TRBV27
CASSVGTVPNSPLHF
>TRBV5-1
CASSLAGASDNEQFF
>TRBV6-5
CASSYRWTGDYEQYF
>TRBV7-8
CASSLLWGISYEQYF
>TRBV5-4
CASSLLGTEAFF
>TRBV7-6
CASSLVGGRGNEQFF
>TRBV29-1
CSVDGLAGVSEQFF
>TRBV2
CASSGRGQGRAYEQYF
>TRBV11-2
CASSDETGRDGYTF
>TRBV6-5
CASVMVAGYNEQFF
>TRBV2
CASSEDVVIYEQYF
>TRBV12-5
CASGLVLSYSYEQYF
>TRBV7-9
CASTRGVKDEAFF
>TRBV7-8
CASSLKTGRSYEQYF
>TRBV29-1
CSAGGGGSPLHF
>TRBV29-1
CSVENGLYGYTF
>TRBV5-5
CASRLDRGQPQHF
>TRBV4-1
CASSQIGVVNQPQHF
>TRBV5-5
CASSLAPTGSNYGYTF
>TRBV7-2
CASSLTGWEQFF
>TRBV11-2
CASSLGQGGPKTEAFF
>TRBV7-3
CASSPGTGGSPLTSDEQFF
>TRBV6-1
CASRAQEGWFGYTF
>TRBV13
CASSLPSGEETQYF
>TRBV5-1
CASSSYGYEQYF
>TRBV7-2
CASSPSPDRVTGELFF
>TRBV10-3
CAISESLNYGYTF
>TRBV6-6
CASSSAGQFYEQYF
>TRBV5-1
CASSLGPGEGGNEKLFF
>TRBV19
CASRGTRDRRYEQYF